Listed here are 15 T cell receptor beta chains from one sample, sequenced in a study of vaccination effects on CD4 cells after COVID-19. Upon completion of roughly ten days in culture, CD4+ T cells were isolated. BNT162b2 vaccine or mRNA-1273 vaccine was given to participants in two doses. Antigens of these TCRs are unknown. Only in-frame clones appear in the TCRdb table, and some are missing; sequencing was by immunoSEQ multiplex PCR. The sample has over 45,000 clones, 55% to 75% seen once. This specimen consisted of CD4+ T cells from PBMCs cultured without peptide, obtained after COVID-19 vaccination. The receptors stem from a human donor who received a COVID-19 vaccine.

CDR3 amino acids: CASSEAQGKNEQFF. The CDR3 region has the DNA TGTGCCAGCAGTGAAGCTCAGGGTAAGAATGAGCAGTTCTTC. J is TRBJ2-1 and V is TRBV6-1, with TRBD1 as a possible D gene (5 bases). CDR1 and CDR2 from the germline V gene are MNHNS and SASEGT. Trimming removed 0 bases at V and 7 bases at J, with 10 bases between. The CDR3 is 14 residues long.

This chain uses TRBV9 with TRBJ2-1, with 10 bases fitting TRBD2. Germline lookup yields CDR1 SGDLS and CDR2 YYNGEE. V lost 3 bases to trimming and J lost 5 bases; unmatched junction nucleotides: 5. This CDR3 has 15 amino acids. The CDR3 reads CASSDLAGGHNEQFF. Here the CDR3 DNA reads TGTGCCAGCAGCGACTTAGCGGGGGGCCACAATGAGCAGTTCTTC.

The chain uses TRBV12-5 and TRBJ1-3, with 9 bases identical to TRBD1. This CDR3 region has 18 residues. Germline V lookup: CDR1 LGHNT, CDR2 FRNRAP. J was trimmed by 3 bases and V by 5 bases; bases with no gene match: 14. For the CDR3, the DNA is TGTGCTAGTGGTCCACCCATAAAGACAGGGGGGAATGGAAACACCATATATTTT. Protein sequence: CASGPPIKTGGNGNTIYF. Drawing the rest from reference TRBV12-5 and TRBJ1-3, the complete variable domain is DARVTQTPRHKVTEMGQEVTMRCQPILGHNTVFWYRQTMMQGLELLAYFRNRAPLDDSGMPKDRFSAEMPDATLATLKIQPSEPRDSAVYFCASGPPIKTGGNGNTIYFGEGSWLTVV.

This clone was recorded a few times. The chain links TRBV4-1 to TRBJ1-4, with D possibly being TRBD1 (5 bases). V was cut by 3 bases and J by 8 bases, with 25 bases left in between. Per the germline V gene, CDR1 is MGHRA and CDR2 is YSYEKL. This CDR3 spans 18 amino acids. CDR3 loop: CASSQLTITGTAGEKLFF. The CDR3 DNA is TGCGCCAGCAGCCAGCTGACCATCACCGGGACCGCGGGCGAAAAACTGTTTTTT.

J is TRBJ1-1 and V is TRBV5-6; D is unresolved. The CDR3 sequence is 14 residues long. Germline CDR1 reads SGHDT; CDR2 reads YYEEEE. Trimming removed 3 bases at V and 2 bases at J, with 11 bases between. CDR3 residues: CASSSFWYNTEAFF. The CDR3 DNA follows: TGTGCCAGCAGCTCCTTTTGGTATAACACTGAAGCTTTCTTT.

The J gene is TRBJ1-5, the V gene TRBV4-1, with 7 bases lining up with TRBD1. The CDR3 runs to 16 residues. Unmatched junction bases numbered 11, after V lost 3 bases and J lost 6 bases. Looked up from germline, CDR1 is MGHRA and CDR2 is YSYEKL. CDR3 residues: CASSHNRARGIQPQHF. The CDR3, as DNA: TGCGCCAGCAGCCACAACAGGGCCAGGGGGATTCAGCCCCAGCATTTT.

V gene TRBV6-5 combines with J gene TRBJ1-4; D is unclear. The CDR3 extends over 13 amino acids. Germline CDR1 and CDR2: MNHEY and SVGAGI. V was trimmed by 8 bases and J by 8 bases, leaving 15 bases between them. This CDR3 is CASRLAIGEKLFF. CDR3 sequence (DNA): TGTGCCAGCCGACTCGCTATTGGGGAAAAACTGTTTTTT.

The chain recombines TRBV23-1 with TRBJ1-2; 7 bases map to TRBD1. TRBV23-1 is designated an ORF whose function remains uncertain. The CDR3 has 18 amino acids. V lost 0 bases and J lost 4; bases outside the gene matches: 14. The CDR3: CASSQSILETGLRYGYTF. In DNA form, the CDR3 reads TGCGCCAGCAGTCAATCTATTCTCGAGACAGGGCTACGCTATGGCTACACCTTC.

A single count supports this clone. The genes are TRBV15 and TRBJ2-5; no clear D gene. This CDR3 comprises 15 residues. Between the trimmed V and J ends, which lost 2 bases and 5 bases, there was a span of 15 bases. The germline CDR1 and CDR2 sequences are LNHNV and YYDKDF (reference sequence). For the CDR3, the DNA is TGTGCCACCAGCAGATTTGGCATGACCGTGGAGACCCAGTACTTC. Amino acid sequence: CATSRFGMTVETQYF.

By frequency in the sample, this clone is large. The gene calls are TRBV2 and TRBJ1-6; D gene uncertain. CDR3 length equals 15 residues. V was pared by 2 bases and J by 10 bases, with 15 bases between. Germline CDR1 reads SNHLY; CDR2 reads FYNNEI. The CDR3 DNA reads as TGTGCCAGCAGTGAACAGAAAGGGAGTGGGTCACCCCTCCACTTT. Translated, it gives CASSEQKGSGSPLHF.

The chain joins TRBV4-1 to TRBJ1-3, with 8 bases identical to TRBD1. The germline V gene has CDR1 MGHRA and CDR2 YSYEKL. The CDR3 contains 21 residues. V lost 4 bases to trimming and J lost 1 base; unmatched junction nucleotides: 21. This CDR3 reads CASSRGVRTIGQGNSGNTIYF. The DNA of the CDR3 is TGCGCCAGCAGCCGGGGGGTGCGCACGATAGGACAGGGAAATTCTGGAAACACCATATATTTT.

The rearrangement joins TRBV5-4 to TRBJ2-3, with 7 nucleotides matching TRBD2. CDR1 is SGHNT and CDR2 is YYREEE in the germline V gene (reference sequence). The J segment lost 3 bases and the V segment lost 1 base, leaving 5 bases of the junction unmatched. This CDR3 region has 15 residues. The CDR3 region has the DNA TGTGCCAGCAGCTTGAGGGCGGGAGTAACAGATACGCAGTATTTT. Its translation is CASSLRAGVTDTQYF.

The chain uses TRBV4-1 and TRBJ1-4; 9 bases align to TRBD1. Unmatched junction bases numbered 19, after V lost 6 bases and J lost 8 bases. CDR3 length equals 18 residues. Germline V gene sequence: CDR1 MGHRA, CDR2 YSYEKL. The CDR3, as DNA: TGCGCCAGCAGTCCAAGAAGGTTTCGGGACAGGGAGGGAGAAAAACTGTTTTTT. Translated, it gives CASSPRRFRDREGEKLFF.

The rearrangement uses TRBV6-1 and TRBJ1-6; 10 nucleotides align to TRBD1. V trimming: 3 bases; J trimming: 10 bases; junction bases outside the gene matches: 6. Germline assignment: CDR1 MNHNS and CDR2 SASEGT. The length of the CDR3 is 15 residues. The CDR3 bases are TGTGCCAGCAGTGAGTATGGGACAGGGGACTCACCCCTCCACTTT. Translation: CASSEYGTGDSPLHF.

This clone has just a few counts. The chain has TRBV2 and TRBJ2-3; D unresolved. The CDR3 consists of 17 residues. Trimming took off 6 bases at V and 3 bases at J, with 22 bases between the two ends. Germline CDR1 reads SNHLY; CDR2 reads FYNNEI. DNA of the CDR3: TGTGCCAGCAGCGCCCCCCCCGGCGGCGGCACAACAGATACGCAGTATTTT. This gives the protein CASSAPPGGGTTDTQYF.